Listed here are 13 T cell receptor beta chains from one sample, sequenced in a study of blood T cell repertoires in COVID-19. Only in-frame clones appear in the TCRdb table, and some are missing; sequencing was by immunoSEQ multiplex PCR. This table has about 370,000 clones, roughly 86% appearing once. The sequenced material came from PBMCs or T cells enriched from blood (not recorded which). Receptors originate from a woman aged 30 to 39 who had recovered from COVID-19.

In the case of this clone: One end of the junction is discordant with germline, which a read error may explain. This chain links TRBV29-1 with TRBJ2-7; D unclear. Germline assignment: CDR1 SQVTM and CDR2 ANQGSEA. This CDR3 has 10 amino acids. CDR3 loop: CSVLSDEQYF. The CDR3 DNA reads TGCAGCGTTCTCTCCGACGAGCAGTACTTC.

This clone was counted once. The J gene is TRBJ2-7, the V gene TRBV30; D call uncertain. CDR1 GTSNPN and CDR2 SVGIG come from the germline V gene (reference sequence). This CDR3 has 18 amino acids. Trimming removed 0 bases from V and 0 bases from J, with 21 bases in between. The CDR3 nucleotides read TGTGCCTGGAGTGTTGGGTGGGTTAGTAGAAGGAGCTCCTACGAGCAGTACTTC. Translation: CAWSVGWVSRRSSYEQYF.

The rearrangement links TRBV28 to TRBJ1-2, with 7 bases matching TRBD1. Per germline, CDR1 MDHEN and CDR2 SYDVKM. J was trimmed by 5 bases and V by 11 bases; bases with no gene match: 17. CDR3 length: 15 residues. Here the CDR3 reads CAGKQNRDSLYGYTF. The CDR3 DNA is TGTGCCGGGAAACAAAACCGGGACAGCTTATATGGCTACACCTTC.

The rearrangement joins TRBV11-2 to TRBJ1-1; D is undetermined. CDR1 SGHAT and CDR2 FQNNGV come from the germline V gene. The CDR3 is made up of 12 amino acids. Trimming took 4 bases from V and 5 from J, leaving 8 bases between them. CDR3 protein: CASSYAGTEAFF. The CDR3 coding sequence is TGTGCCAGCAGCTACGCGGGGACTGAAGCTTTCTTT.

V is TRBV27 and J is TRBJ1-5, with 8 positions matching TRBD1. CDR3 length equals 20 residues. The J segment lost 0 bases and the V segment lost 5 bases, leaving 18 bases of the junction unmatched. The germline CDR1 and CDR2 sequences are MNHEY and SMNVEV (reference sequence). The CDR3 bases are TGTGCCAGCAGTCCACCACGACAGGGGACATACTCATATAGCAATCAGCCCCAGCATTTT. Protein sequence: CASSPPRQGTYSYSNQPQHF.

The chain has TRBV6-5 and TRBJ2-2, with D perhaps TRBD2 (5 bases). The ends were cut back, 8 bases at V and 2 bases at J, with 12 bases in the middle. In germline, CDR1 is MNHEY, CDR2 SVGAGI. The CDR3 has 14 residues. The CDR3 DNA sequence: TGTGCCAGCCGATTTCGGACTAACACCGGGGAGCTGTTTTTT. Protein: CASRFRTNTGELFF.

This chain connects TRBV7-3 to TRBJ2-1, with D perhaps matching TRBD2 (5 bases). With 5 bases removed from V and 0 bases from J, the gap between germline ends came to 11 bases. Germline assignment: CDR1 SGHTA and CDR2 FQGTGA. CDR3 size: 15 residues. CDR3 nucleotides: TGTGCCAGCAGCCTCGGACTTAGCTCCTACAATGAGCAGTTCTTC. Translation gives CASSLGLSSYNEQFF. Filled out from reference TRBV7-3 and TRBJ2-1, the complete variable domain reads GAGVSQTPSNKVTEKGKYVELRCDPISGHTALYWYRQSLGQGPEFLIYFQGTGAADDSGLPNDRFFAVRPEGSVSTLKIQRTERGDSAVYLCASSLGLSSYNEQFFGPGTRLTVL.

This clone turned up a few times. The chain links TRBV7-9 to TRBJ1-2; D is perhaps TRBD1 (5 bases). V dropped 2 bases and J dropped 8 bases, with 12 bases sitting between them. Germline values: CDR1 SEHNR, CDR2 FQNEAQ (reference sequence). There are 13 residues in the CDR3. The CDR3, as DNA: TGTGCCAGCAGCTTACAGGGTTCCGGGGGCTACACCTTC. Amino acids: CASSLQGSGGYTF.

The gene calls are TRBV14 and TRBJ1-1; perhaps TRBD1 as D (5 bases). Germline CDR1 reads SGHDN; CDR2 reads FVKESK. Trimming removed 0 bases from V and 4 bases from J, with 12 bases in between. CDR3 size: 15 residues. CDR3 amino acids: CASSQDFGGSTEAFF. CDR3 DNA: TGTGCCAGCAGCCAAGATTTCGGGGGGAGCACTGAAGCTTTCTTT.

The chain carries TRBV29-1 and TRBJ1-1; D is possibly TRBD1 (5 bases). The CDR3 extends over 12 amino acids. With 8 bases removed from V and 1 base from J, the gap between germline ends came to 11 bases. Germline assignment: CDR1 SQVTM and CDR2 ANQGSEA. CDR3 nucleotides: TGCAGCTCATTTCAGGGGAACACTGAAGCTTTCTTT. Its translation: CSSFQGNTEAFF.

V and J are TRBV27 and TRBJ1-1; 11 bases fit TRBD1. CDR3 length: 19 amino acids. Looked up from germline, CDR1 is MNHEY and CDR2 is SMNVEV (reference sequence). V lost 3 bases, J lost 1 base, and 13 bases stayed unmatched. Written as DNA, the CDR3 is TGTGCCAGCAGTTTTACTCTAACGGACAGGGGGCGAGGGAACACTGAAGCTTTCTTT. It encodes CASSFTLTDRGRGNTEAFF.

This chain connects TRBV15 to TRBJ2-3; weak D call: TRBD1 (5 bases). There are 15 residues in the CDR3. The V and J ends lost 1 base and 3 bases respectively, with 11 bases between them. The V gene's germline CDR1 is LNHNV and CDR2 YYDKDF (reference sequence). The CDR3: CATSRVGHATDTQYF. In DNA form, the CDR3 reads TGTGCCACCAGCAGAGTCGGACATGCGACAGATACGCAGTATTTT.

This rearrangement joins TRBV4-3 to TRBJ2-5, with 14 bases fitting TRBD2. The CDR3 has 16 residues. Germline CDR1 and CDR2: LGHNA and YSLEER. The trim removed 4 bases at V and 3 bases at J, leaving 4 bases unmatched. In DNA, the CDR3 is TGCGCCAGCAGCCTAGAGACTAGCGGGGGGGAAGAGACCCAGTACTTC. It translates to CASSLETSGGEETQYF.